These 9 T cell receptor beta chains came from one sample sequenced in a study of response to subunit inactivated influenza vaccine. TCRdb re-analysed the RT-PCR reads in MiXCR, keeping a single row per CDR3 protein. The data hold a few hundred thousand distinct CDR3 sequences, with about 20% observed a single time. This sample comprised PBMCs from blood, obtained about 20 months after vaccination. The origin of the receptors is a man in his fifties or sixties who received an inactivated influenza vaccine.

This chain links TRBV12-3 or TRBV12-4 with TRBJ2-2; no clear D. The CDR3 sequence is 14 residues long. With 3 bases removed from V and 4 bases from J, the gap between germline ends came to 9 bases. This CDR3 reads CASSFTGPTGELFF. The CDR3 DNA reads TGTGCCAGCAGTTTCACGGGTCCCACCGGGGAGCTGTTTTTT.

The J gene is TRBJ1-1, the V gene TRBV20-1, with D uncertain. The CDR3 length is 13 residues. Looked up from germline, CDR1 is DFQATT and CDR2 is SNEGSKA (reference sequence). V gave up 5 bases and J gave up 0 bases, with 10 bases separating them. This chain's CDR3 is CSAETSMNTEAFF. The CDR3 DNA sequence: TGCAGTGCTGAAACATCGATGAACACTGAAGCTTTCTTT.

This clonotype has just a few counts. The chain carries TRBV12-3 or TRBV12-4 and TRBJ1-5; D not resolved. Between the trimmed V and J ends, which lost 0 bases and 10 bases, there was a span of 16 bases. CDR3 length: 15 residues. As DNA, the CDR3 is TGTGCCAGCAGTTTAGCCCCGATCGGGTCGCAACCCCAGCATTTT. It is translated as CASSLAPIGSQPQHF.

This clonotype was counted a few times. The DNA for the CDR3 is TGTGCCAGCAGCTTAGCGCGTTCCACAGATACGCAGTATTTT. It encodes CASSLARSTDTQYF. V gene TRBV7-9 combines with J gene TRBJ2-3; unclear D gene. CDR1 and CDR2 from the germline V gene are SEHNR and FQNEAQ (reference sequence). The germline V and J ends were trimmed by 0 bases and 2 bases, with 6 bases remaining between them. The CDR3 is 14 amino acids. The full variable domain, rest sourced from reference TRBV7-9 and TRBJ2-3, is DTGVSQNPRHKITKRGQNVTFRCDPISEHNRLYWYRQTLGQGPEFLTYFQNEAQLEKSRLLSDRFSAERPKGSFSTLEIQRTEQGDSAMYLCASSLARSTDTQYFGPGTRLTVL.

This clonotype was picked up a small number of times. The genes are TRBV18 and TRBJ2-3, with D perhaps given as TRBD1 or TRBD2 (5 bases each). The CDR3 length is 15 residues. Looked up from germline, CDR1 is KGHSH and CDR2 is LQKENI. Trimming removed 3 bases from V and 3 bases from J, with 13 bases in between. CDR3 bases: TGTGCCAGCTCACCCCCTGGGGGAAGAACAGATACGCAGTATTTT. Amino acid sequence: CASSPPGGRTDTQYF. Full variable domain (rest looked up from reference TRBV18 and TRBJ2-3): NAGVMQNPRHLVRRRGQEARLRCSPMKGHSHVYWYRQLPEEGLKFMVYLQKENIIDESGMPKERFSAEFPKEGPSILRIQQVVRGDSAAYFCASSPPGGRTDTQYFGPGTRLTVL.

The sample holds a few counts of this clonotype. The rearrangement links TRBV6-1 to TRBJ1-5; 7 bases map to TRBD1. The CDR3 runs 14 residues. Germline CDR1 and CDR2: MNHNS and SASEGT. The J segment lost 3 bases and the V segment lost 2 bases, leaving 1 base of the junction unmatched. The CDR3 nucleotides read TGTGCCAGCAGTGAAACAGGGGACAATCAGCCCCAGCATTTT. This translates into CASSETGDNQPQHF.

This clonotype has just a few counts. The V call is TRBV7-2, the J call TRBJ1-2, with D unresolved. Germline CDR1 is SGHTA and CDR2 is FQGNSA. The CDR3 runs to 14 residues. V was pared by 7 bases and J by 2 bases, with 14 bases between. CDR3 DNA: TGTGCCAGCACCTCAGGACGAGCGAACTATGGCTACACCTTC. This gives the protein CASTSGRANYGYTF.

This clonotype was seen only a few times. The chain joins TRBV7-3 to TRBJ2-1; 8 nucleotides line up with TRBD2. The CDR3 consists of 14 residues. V lost 4 bases, J lost 8 bases, and 7 bases stayed unmatched. From germline, CDR1 is SGHTA and CDR2 FQGTGA. CDR3 residues: CASSWSGSGDEQFF. CDR3 in DNA: TGTGCCAGCAGCTGGAGCGGGAGTGGCGATGAGCAGTTCTTC.

This clonotype was seen a single time. CDR3 in amino acids: CASSIDGRGTGELFF. The CDR3 DNA is TGTGCCAGTAGTATAGATGGCAGGGGCACCGGGGAGCTGTTTTTT. The V call is TRBV19, the J call TRBJ2-2; tentative D call: TRBD1 (6 bases). Germline CDR1 reads LNHDA; CDR2 reads SQIVND (reference sequence). The CDR3 length is 15 residues. Trimming left V 0 bases short and J 4 bases short, with 9 bases between.